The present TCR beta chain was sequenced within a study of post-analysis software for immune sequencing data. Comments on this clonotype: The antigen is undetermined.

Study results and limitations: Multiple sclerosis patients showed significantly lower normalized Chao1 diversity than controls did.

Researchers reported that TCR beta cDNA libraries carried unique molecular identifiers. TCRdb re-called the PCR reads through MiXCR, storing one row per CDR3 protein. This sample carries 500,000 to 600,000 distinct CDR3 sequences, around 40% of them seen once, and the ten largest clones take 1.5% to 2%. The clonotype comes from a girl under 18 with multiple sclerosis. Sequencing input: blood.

The CDR3 is CASSSADSFLSGYTF. CDR3 DNA: TGTGCCAGCAGTTCTGCAGACAGTTTCTTAAGTGGCTACACCTTC. This chain joins TRBV12-3 or TRBV12-4 and TRBJ1-2; D may be TRBD1 (5 bases). V was clipped by 4 bases and J by 7 bases, with 19 bases between them. There are 15 residues in the CDR3.